A single sample gave rise to the 22 T cell receptor beta chains below, sequenced in a study of cytomegalovirus exposure and HLA in healthy donors. The PCR was carried out with 60 Vbeta primers and 13 Jbeta primers. Here immunoSEQ multiplex PCR was the method, and the copy in TCRdb shows in-frame clones only, minus some. The sample contains just over 200,000 clones, roughly 70% of which appear only once. The material sequenced was PBMCs. These receptors all stem from a man aged 40-55 years in good health and CMV-seropositive.

On this clone itself: One junction end does not reproduce the germline sequence, and a read error may be involved. The gene calls are TRBV7-9 and TRBJ1-4; D gene uncertain. Germline values: CDR1 SEHNR, CDR2 FQNEAQ (reference sequence). The CDR3 is 15 amino acids. The DNA of the CDR3 is TGTTCCAGCAGCTTATCCGGGGAAACTAATGAAAAACTGTTTTTT. Protein sequence: CSSSLSGETNEKLFF.

The chain recombines TRBV5-6 with TRBJ1-2, with D tentatively TRBD1 (5 bases). Trimming stripped 0 bases from V and 1 base from J, with 13 bases between. CDR3 length: 16 amino acids. Germline V CDR1 and CDR2: SGHDT, YYEEEE. DNA of the CDR3: TGTGCCAGCAGCTTGGGACAGCTACTTTATAACTATGGCTACACCTTC. It encodes CASSLGQLLYNYGYTF.

Turning to this clone: Sequence at one end of the junction differs from germline and may be a read error. The CDR3 spells CTSSGTEGQPQHF. For the CDR3, the DNA is TGTACCAGTAGTGGAACAGAGGGTCAGCCCCAGCATTTT. This chain uses TRBV19 with TRBJ1-5; D is undetermined. The CDR3 is 13 residues long. Germline V lookup: CDR1 LNHDA, CDR2 SQIVND (reference sequence).

The rearrangement joins TRBV11-2 to TRBJ1-6; TRBD1 might be the D (5 bases). Trimming took off 4 bases at V and 3 bases at J, with 7 bases between the two ends. The CDR3 totals 14 residues. CDR1 and CDR2 from the germline V gene are SGHAT and FQNNGV. The CDR3 nucleotides read TGTGCCAGCAGCTCCGACAGCTATAATTCACCCCTCCACTTT. Protein: CASSSDSYNSPLHF.

The chain recombines TRBV10-3 with TRBJ1-1; 7 bases map to TRBD1. Germline-derived CDR1 and CDR2 are ENHRY and SYGVKD. This CDR3 has 15 amino acids. The V segment lost 0 bases and the J segment 3 bases; nucleotides outside the gene matches: 4. CDR3 nucleotides: TGTGCCATCAGTGAGTCGGCAGGGGGATACACTGAAGCTTTCTTT. As protein: CAISESAGGYTEAFF.

This clone has only a few counts. The chain has TRBV7-2 and TRBJ2-5; tentative D call: TRBD2 (6 bases). The CDR3 spans 11 residues. Deletions cut 8 bases from V and 5 bases from J, with 9 bases between. The germline CDR1 and CDR2 sequences are SGHTA and FQGNSA. The CDR3 spells CASGRGETQYF. The CDR3 DNA reads as TGTGCCAGCGGCCGGGGGGAGACCCAGTACTTC.

This chain connects TRBV2 to TRBJ2-3; D gene uncertain. Trimming removed 4 bases from V and 6 bases from J, with 5 bases in between. From germline, CDR1 is SNHLY and CDR2 FYNNEI. The CDR3 spans 11 residues. This CDR3 reads CASSVRDTQYF. The CDR3 DNA sequence: TGTGCCAGCAGTGTGCGGGATACGCAGTATTTT.

The chain has TRBV21-1 and TRBJ2-7; the DNA was not compared with TRBD2, the D call given in the table. TRBV21-1 is a listed pseudogene. There are 13 residues in the CDR3. The chain's CDR3 is CAIGLVGPYEQYF. The CDR3 DNA sequence: TGTGCCATTGGACTAGTGGGTCCCTACGAGCAGTACTTC.

On this clone: Different DNA sequences within this sample yield the same CDR3. This chain's CDR3 is CASRGTGSYEQYF. CDR3 in DNA: TGTGCCAGCAGGGGAACAGGGTCCTACGAGCAGTACTTC. The chain carries TRBV25-1 and TRBJ2-7; tentatively, D is TRBD1 (6 bases). Germline loops: CDR1 MGHDK, CDR2 SYGVNS. The V and J ends lost 6 bases and 1 base respectively, with 10 bases between them. The CDR3 length is 13 residues.

The chain joins TRBV6-1 to TRBJ2-7, with D possibly TRBD1 on 5 matching bases. CDR3 length: 14 amino acids. CDR1 and CDR2 (germline): MNHNS, SASEGT. V lost 8 bases and J lost 0, with 14 bases in between. This chain's CDR3 is CASHPQASSYEQYF. As DNA, the CDR3 is TGTGCCAGCCACCCACAGGCTAGCTCCTACGAGCAGTACTTC.

The V and J genes are TRBV28 and TRBJ2-7; 7 bases are shared with TRBD1. The germline gives CDR1 MDHEN, CDR2 SYDVKM. Losses at the gene ends were 5 bases for V and 6 bases for J; bases not matched to a gene: 13. The CDR3 length is 15 residues. CDR3 nucleotide sequence: TGTGCCAGCAGTCTTACCCCCGACAGGGCTGGCGAGCAGTACTTC. This sequence encodes CASSLTPDRAGEQYF.

The V gene is TRBV7-3, the J gene TRBJ2-1; possibly TRBD1 for D (5 bases). CDR1 is SGHTA, CDR2 FQGTGA, per germline. Trimming took off 1 base at V and 8 bases at J, with 12 bases between the two ends. The CDR3 covers 14 residues. This CDR3 reads CASSLKTRGDEQFF. CDR3 coding DNA: TGTGCCAGCAGCTTAAAAACAAGGGGTGATGAGCAGTTCTTC.

CDR3 sequence reads: CASSHSGAETQYF. The DNA for the CDR3 is TGCGCCAGCAGCCATTCAGGGGCCGAGACCCAGTACTTC. The V call is TRBV4-3, the J call TRBJ2-5; D might be TRBD1 (6 bases). Germline lookup yields CDR1 LGHNA and CDR2 YSLEER. The V end was cut by 3 bases, the J end by 5 bases, with 10 bases between. The CDR3 runs 13 residues.

CDR3: CASSDRAIKNIQYF. The CDR3 DNA follows: TGTGCCAGCAGCGACAGGGCGATCAAAAACATTCAGTACTTC. The chain is built from TRBV2 and TRBJ2-4; 7 nucleotides line up with TRBD1. J was trimmed by 3 bases and V by 6 bases; bases with no gene match: 5. Germline CDR1 is SNHLY and CDR2 is FYNNEI. CDR3 size: 14 residues. The whole variable domain, remainder taken from reference TRBV2 and TRBJ2-4, is EPEVTQTPSHQVTQMGQEVILRCVPISNHLYFYWYRQILGQKVEFLVSFYNNEISEKSEIFDDQFSVERPDGSNFTLKIRSTKLEDSAMYFCASSDRAIKNIQYFGAGTRLSVL.

This chain uses TRBV9 with TRBJ2-5; D may be TRBD2 (6 bases). This CDR3 is built from 14 residues. Germline CDR1 and CDR2: SGDLS and YYNGEE. Trimming removed 4 bases at V and 5 bases at J, with 15 bases between. In DNA form, the CDR3 reads TGTGCCAGCAGCCCCACCGGAGGGGAGGAGACCCAGTACTTC. Protein product: CASSPTGGEETQYF.

The V and J genes are TRBV6-1 and TRBJ2-7; 10 bases match TRBD2. Trimming at V came to 5 bases and at J to 1 base, leaving 5 bases not matched to a gene. CDR3 size: 15 residues. Germline V CDR1 and CDR2: MNHNS, SASEGT. CDR3 nucleotides: TGTGCCAGCAGTCTAGAAGCGGGGGGGTCCTACGAGCAGTACTTC. Translation gives CASSLEAGGSYEQYF.

The chain carries TRBV6-1 and TRBJ1-5, with D maybe TRBD1 (6 bases). Looked up from germline, CDR1 is MNHNS and CDR2 is SASEGT. Trimming removed 7 bases at V and 4 bases at J, with 11 bases between. This CDR3 contains 13 residues. The CDR3 reads CASNPTGNQPQHF. CDR3 nucleotide sequence: TGTGCCAGCAATCCTACAGGGAATCAGCCCCAGCATTTT.

The chain employs TRBV27 and TRBJ1-2; D gene uncertain. V gave up 4 bases and J gave up 4 bases, with 13 bases separating them. CDR1 is MNHEY, CDR2 SMNVEV, per germline (reference sequence). The CDR3 is 14 amino acids. CDR3 DNA sequence: TGTGCCAGCAGTTATACCGCCGGAGTCTATGGCTACACCTTC. Its protein is CASSYTAGVYGYTF.

The gene calls are TRBV6-1 and TRBJ1-3; 8 bases are a match to TRBD1. The junction had 2 bases not matched to a gene; V was cut back by 4 bases and J by 0 bases. Germline CDR1 is MNHNS and CDR2 is SASEGT. The CDR3 runs to 15 residues. CDR3 nucleotides: TGTGCCAGCAGTGGACAGGGGTTCTCTGGAAACACCATATATTTT. Its translation: CASSGQGFSGNTIYF.

Here the CDR3 reads CASSLAAGGNTDTQYF. For the CDR3, the DNA is TGCGCCAGCAGCTTGGCCGCGGGGGGAAACACAGATACGCAGTATTTT. This chain connects TRBV5-1 to TRBJ2-3; TRBD2 aligns across 8 bases. The CDR3 has 16 residues. V shed 0 bases and J 2 bases; nucleotides not matched to a gene: 5. The V gene's germline CDR1 is SGHRS and CDR2 YFSETQ.

This clone has only one observation. The same CDR3 can be traced to other DNA sequences in this sample. The chain is built from TRBV5-1 and TRBJ1-4, with 8 bases lining up with TRBD1. With 2 bases clipped from V and 0 bases from J, the junction kept 0 bases outside the gene matches. The CDR3 is made up of 15 amino acids. The V gene's germline CDR1 is SGHRS and CDR2 YFSETQ. The CDR3 spells CASSLQGATNEKLFF. CDR3 in DNA: TGCGCCAGCAGCTTACAGGGGGCAACTAATGAAAAACTGTTTTTT.

The chain carries TRBV28 and TRBJ1-6; D uncertain. Between the trimmed V and J ends, which lost 5 bases and 4 bases, there was a span of 18 bases. CDR3 length equals 17 residues. Looked up from germline, CDR1 is MDHEN and CDR2 is SYDVKM. The DNA for the CDR3 is TGTGCCAGCAGTCCCACGGGCGGGTGGGATTATAATTCACCCCTCCACTTT. Encoded protein: CASSPTGGWDYNSPLHF. Complete variable domain (other parts from reference TRBV28 and TRBJ1-6): DVKVTQSSRYLVKRTGEKVFLECVQDMDHENMFWYRQDPGLGLRLIYFSYDVKMKEKGDIPEGYSVSREKKERFSLILESASTNQTSMYLCASSPTGGWDYNSPLHFGNGTRLTVT.